Each of the 15 T cell receptor beta chains below was sequenced from the same sample in a study of shared clonotypes between healthy human individuals. Repertoires were generated with immunoSEQ multiplex PCR, while TCRdb's copy carries only in-frame clones and drops some. The profile shows over 1.4 million clones, around 97% of them singletons. Sequencing was performed on naive CD4+ T cells sorted from blood. The subset here: CD45RA+ positively selected. The origin of the receptors is a man under 40 in good health.

The chain recombines TRBV2 with TRBJ2-1, with D possibly being TRBD2 (5 bases). This CDR3 comprises 19 residues. From germline, CDR1 is SNHLY and CDR2 FYNNEI. V lost 5 bases, J lost 6 bases, and 29 bases lay in between. The CDR3 DNA reads as TGTGCCAGCAGTTCCCCTGCCCCCCCCTCGGACCTACTAGGCAATGAGCAGTTCTTC. This translates into CASSSPAPPSDLLGNEQFF.

The count of this clone is one. The chain couples TRBV7-6 to TRBJ2-1, with no clear D. This CDR3 contains 15 residues. Germline values: CDR1 SGHVS, CDR2 FNYEAQ. Trimming pared 10 bases from V and 4 bases from J, leaving 20 bases between. CDR3 amino acids: CATPTKDGAYNEQFF. CDR3 DNA sequence: TGTGCCACCCCTACTAAGGACGGTGCGTACAATGAGCAGTTCTTC.

V is TRBV19 and J is TRBJ2-7; unclear D gene. The CDR3 is 13 residues long. Germline V gene lookup returns CDR1 LNHDA and CDR2 SQIVND (reference sequence). Trimming took 0 bases from V and 10 from J, leaving 13 bases between them. In DNA, the CDR3 is TGTGCCAGTAGTATAGACCTGACCGGGTCACAGTACTTC. As protein: CASSIDLTGSQYF.

The chain has TRBV30 and TRBJ1-1, with D maybe TRBD1 (6 bases). V gave up 5 bases and J gave up 7 bases, with 17 bases separating them. Germline CDR1 is GTSNPN and CDR2 is SVGIG (reference sequence). The CDR3 totals 13 residues. DNA of the CDR3: TGTGCCTGGGACGGCCAGGGGTTAGGTGAAGCTTTCTTT. Translated: CAWDGQGLGEAFF.

The CDR3 is CASSLDGADHMNTEAFF. CDR3 DNA sequence: TGTGCCAGCAGCTTAGACGGGGCAGATCACATGAACACTGAAGCTTTCTTT. J is TRBJ1-1 and V is TRBV7-9; D might be TRBD1 (5 bases). Trimming took off 1 base at V and 0 bases at J, with 15 bases between the two ends. From germline, CDR1 is SEHNR and CDR2 FQNEAQ (reference sequence). This CDR3 contains 17 residues.

This chain links TRBV29-1 with TRBJ1-2, with unresolved D. The ends were cut back, 4 bases at V and 4 bases at J, with 16 bases in the middle. Germline CDR1 is SQVTM and CDR2 is ANQGSEA. This CDR3 is 14 amino acids long. The chain's CDR3 is CSVGDVKLGYGYTF. As DNA, the CDR3 is TGCAGCGTTGGTGACGTGAAGCTAGGCTATGGCTACACCTTC. Together with reference TRBV29-1 and TRBJ1-2, the CDR3 gives the full variable domain: SAVISQKPSRDICQRGTSLTIQCQVDSQVTMMFWYRQQPGQSLTLIATANQGSEATYESGFVIDKFPISRPNLTFSTLTVSNMSPEDSSIYLCSVGDVKLGYGYTFGSGTRLTVV.

This rearrangement joins TRBV25-1 to TRBJ2-1; D is unclear. Germline V CDR1 and CDR2: MGHDK, SYGVNS. This CDR3 spans 14 amino acids. Deletions cut 7 bases from V and 0 bases from J, with 10 bases between. The CDR3 region has the DNA TGTGCCAGCAACCCTCGGAGCTCCTACAATGAGCAGTTCTTC. It is translated as CASNPRSSYNEQFF.

V gene TRBV7-6 combines with J gene TRBJ1-4, with D tentatively TRBD1 (5 bases). V dropped 4 bases and J dropped 7 bases, with 16 bases sitting between them. This CDR3 is 15 amino acids long. CDR1 and CDR2 (germline): SGHVS, FNYEAQ. This chain's CDR3 is CASSSDGARTEKLFF. The CDR3 coding sequence is TGTGCCAGCAGCTCGGACGGGGCGCGGACTGAAAAACTGTTTTTT.

CDR3 protein: CASRTSGASGRARPDTQYF. The CDR3 region has the DNA TGTGCCAGCAGAACGTCGGGGGCTAGCGGGAGGGCCCGCCCAGATACGCAGTATTTT. The genes are TRBV7-8 and TRBJ2-3; 12 bases agree with TRBD2. CDR3 length: 19 residues. V trimming: 6 bases; J trimming: 4 bases; junction bases outside the gene matches: 17. The V gene's germline CDR1 is SGHVS and CDR2 FQNEAQ.

CDR3 DNA sequence: TGTGCCAGCTCACCACGAGGCGCTGACAGGAGGGGCGAGCAGTACTTC. This sequence encodes CASSPRGADRRGEQYF. The genes are TRBV18 and TRBJ2-7; D possibly matches TRBD1 or TRBD2 (6 bases each). Germline loops: CDR1 KGHSH, CDR2 LQKENI. The CDR3 covers 16 residues. Trimming shortened V by 1 base and J by 6 bases, and 19 bases separated the two germline ends.

V usage is TRBV19 and J usage is TRBJ1-1; D perhaps matches TRBD1 (5 bases). Germline V gene lookup returns CDR1 LNHDA and CDR2 SQIVND (reference sequence). The V and J ends lost 4 bases and 10 bases respectively, with 10 bases between them. There are 11 residues in the CDR3. CDR3 loop: CASSTGFGAFF. The CDR3 coding sequence is TGTGCCAGTAGTACAGGGTTTGGAGCTTTCTTT.

The chain carries TRBV20-1 and TRBJ1-1; D is unresolved. The CDR3 totals 11 residues. V lost 3 bases and J lost 6, with 8 bases in between. CDR1 is DFQATT and CDR2 is SNEGSKA in the germline V gene (reference sequence). CDR3 bases: TGCAGTGCTAGTCGGAGGGCTGAAGCTTTCTTT. Encoded protein: CSASRRAEAFF.

The J gene is TRBJ1-6, the V gene TRBV2, with TRBD1 matching over 12 bases. This CDR3 is 18 amino acids long. V dropped 10 bases and J dropped 9; count of bases not matched to a gene: 19. From germline, CDR1 is SNHLY and CDR2 FYNNEI. Here the CDR3 DNA reads TGTGCCACCATTGGGGGACAGGGGGCCTTGCCGGGAAGTTCACCCCTCCACTTT. Translated, it gives CATIGGQGALPGSSPLHF.

This sequence joins TRBV19 and TRBJ1-2; D is possibly TRBD1 (5 bases). Trimming left V 3 bases short and J 0 bases short, with 11 bases between. This CDR3 comprises 15 residues. The germline CDR1 and CDR2 sequences are LNHDA and SQIVND (reference sequence). The CDR3 is CASSITGRANYGYTF. CDR3 DNA: TGTGCCAGTAGTATTACGGGACGCGCTAACTATGGCTACACCTTC.

The gene calls are TRBV18 and TRBJ2-7, with D tentatively TRBD1 or TRBD2 (5 bases each). The CDR3 consists of 15 residues. Trimming shortened V by 1 base and J by 4 bases, and 14 bases separated the two germline ends. CDR1 and CDR2 (germline): KGHSH, LQKENI. CDR3 protein: CASSPLGDAIYEQYF. CDR3 DNA: TGTGCCAGCTCACCACTCGGGGACGCCATTTACGAGCAGTACTTC.